This entry is about one TCR beta chain. This record belongs to a study of T cell responses to AZD1222 COVID-19 vaccine. TCRdb's copy holds only in-frame clones and misses some; the assay was immunoSEQ multiplex PCR. The sample lists about 150,000 clones, roughly 91% occurring once. The receptor was derived from an adult who received the AZD1222 COVID-19 vaccine. Specimen: peripheral blood, collected 28 days after the second AZD1222 dose.

CDR3 in amino acids: CASRGGTGQGTEAFF. CDR3 coding DNA: TGCGCCAGCAGGGGTGGAACAGGACAGGGCACTGAAGCTTTCTTT. The V call is TRBV5-1, the J call TRBJ1-1; 8 bases agree with TRBD1. The CDR3 has 15 residues. J lost 4 bases, V lost 5 bases, and 10 bases had no gene match. CDR1 SGHRS and CDR2 YFSETQ come from the germline V gene. The complete variable domain, with remaining parts taken from reference TRBV5-1 and TRBJ1-1, reads KAGVTQTPRYLIKTRGQQVTLSCSPISGHRSVSWYQQTPGQGLQFLFEYFSETQRNKGNFPGRFSGRQFSNSRSEMNVSTLELGDSALYLCASRGGTGQGTEAFFGQGTRLTVV.